This T cell receptor beta chain was obtained from a study of T cell responses to AZD1222 COVID-19 vaccine. The method was immunoSEQ multiplex PCR; TCRdb's version includes in-frame clones alone and lacks a portion of them. The table records some 150,000 clones, over 75% of them present only once. The sequence derives from an adult in good health. The source material was peripheral blood, sampled on day 0 of AZD1222 vaccination.

This CDR3 is CASSLGFRDYGYTF. The CDR3 DNA sequence: TGTGCCAGCAGCTTAGGGTTTCGGGACTATGGCTACACCTTC. V is TRBV7-8 and J is TRBJ1-2; D is unclear. The ends were cut back, 1 base at V and 3 bases at J, with 9 bases in the middle. This CDR3 has 14 residues. The V gene's germline CDR1 is SGHVS and CDR2 FQNEAQ.